A single sample gave rise to the 8 T cell receptor beta chains below, sequenced in a study of blood T cell repertoires in COVID-19 (dated by TCRdb to 2020 to 2021). The library relied on the immunoSEQ multiplex PCR assay. TCRdb carries this immuneACCESS record with in-frame sequences only. Its versions omit some clonotypes, under half of them owing to an unresolved V gene in the studies checked, with the rest unexplained. This sample gives hundreds of thousands of clones in total; 80% to 95% of them show up just once. Under 2.5% of the sample lies in the top ten. The specimen sequenced was PBMCs or T cells enriched from blood (not recorded which). These receptor sequences come from a young woman who had recovered from COVID-19.

The V and J genes are TRBV11-3 and TRBJ2-1; D not certain. CDR1 is SGHNT and CDR2 is YENEEA in the germline V gene. This CDR3 region has 16 residues. V was trimmed by 4 bases and J by 0 bases, leaving 13 bases between them. The CDR3 nucleotides are TGTGCCAGCAGCTCGAGAGCGTCGAGCTCCTACAATGAGCAGTTCTTC. This sequence encodes CASSSRASSSYNEQFF.

This sequence joins TRBV21-1 and TRBJ2-1; TRBD2, the table's D call, lacks a check against the DNA. TRBV21-1 is an annotated pseudogene. The CDR3 consists of 16 residues. CDR3 bases: TGTGCCAGCAGCATCTCGGGAACCAAAGCGGGGAATGAGCAGTTCTTC. Translating it yields CASSISGTKAGNEQFF.

V gene TRBV19 combines with J gene TRBJ2-6; 8 positions match TRBD1. In germline, CDR1 is LNHDA, CDR2 SQIVND (reference sequence). The V segment lost 2 bases and the J segment 0 bases; nucleotides outside the gene matches: 9. This CDR3 has 19 residues. CDR3 amino acids: CASSIHQTGDLSGANVLTF. The CDR3 DNA reads TGTGCCAGTAGTATACACCAGACAGGGGACCTCTCTGGGGCCAACGTCCTGACTTTC.

J is TRBJ2-3 and V is TRBV5-4; 13 positions agree with TRBD2. Per the germline V gene, CDR1 is SGHNT and CDR2 is YYREEE (reference sequence). Losses at the gene ends were 4 bases for V and 2 bases for J; bases not matched to a gene: 4. The CDR3 is 16 residues long. The CDR3 region is CASSTSGRAATDTQYF. DNA for the CDR3: TGTGCCAGCAGCACTAGCGGGAGGGCCGCCACAGATACGCAGTATTTT.

This sequence joins TRBV7-9 and TRBJ1-2, with D tentatively TRBD1 (5 bases). The germline V gene has CDR1 SEHNR and CDR2 FQNEAQ (reference sequence). This CDR3 has 13 residues. V gave up 1 base and J gave up 10 bases, with 13 bases separating them. This chain's CDR3 is CASSLGGGVNYTF. The CDR3, as DNA: TGTGCCAGCAGCTTAGGAGGAGGGGTCAACTACACCTTC.

The chain carries TRBV11-2 and TRBJ1-4, with D tentatively TRBD1 (5 bases). Trimming left V 2 bases short and J 0 bases short, with 16 bases between. The CDR3 runs to 18 residues. Germline CDR1 and CDR2: SGHAT and FQNNGV. This chain's CDR3 is CASSLRAGPLATNEKLFF. DNA for the CDR3: TGTGCCAGCAGCTTAAGGGCGGGGCCCCTTGCAACTAATGAAAAACTGTTTTTT.

The chain employs TRBV28 and TRBJ1-1; TRBD1 is a possible D gene (5 bases). Trimming took off 6 bases at V and 4 bases at J, with 18 bases between the two ends. The germline gives CDR1 MDHEN, CDR2 SYDVKM. CDR3 size: 15 residues. The CDR3 coding sequence is TGTGCCAGCAGATCACGGGGGGAGGTGGTCACTGAAGCTTTCTTT. Residues: CASRSRGEVVTEAFF. Full variable domain (rest looked up from reference TRBV28 and TRBJ1-1): DVKVTQSSRYLVKRTGEKVFLECVQDMDHENMFWYRQDPGLGLRLIYFSYDVKMKEKGDIPEGYSVSREKKERFSLILESASTNQTSMYLCASRSRGEVVTEAFFGQGTRLTVV.

The gene calls are TRBV19 and TRBJ2-1; TRBD1 agrees at 7 bases. The germline gives CDR1 LNHDA, CDR2 SQIVND (reference sequence). The ends lost 6 bases at V and 3 bases at J; junction bases unmatched: 11. The CDR3 is 16 residues long. CDR3 DNA: TGTGCCAGTAGGGCAAACAGGGGACCTAGCTACAATGAGCAGTTCTTC. Residues: CASRANRGPSYNEQFF.